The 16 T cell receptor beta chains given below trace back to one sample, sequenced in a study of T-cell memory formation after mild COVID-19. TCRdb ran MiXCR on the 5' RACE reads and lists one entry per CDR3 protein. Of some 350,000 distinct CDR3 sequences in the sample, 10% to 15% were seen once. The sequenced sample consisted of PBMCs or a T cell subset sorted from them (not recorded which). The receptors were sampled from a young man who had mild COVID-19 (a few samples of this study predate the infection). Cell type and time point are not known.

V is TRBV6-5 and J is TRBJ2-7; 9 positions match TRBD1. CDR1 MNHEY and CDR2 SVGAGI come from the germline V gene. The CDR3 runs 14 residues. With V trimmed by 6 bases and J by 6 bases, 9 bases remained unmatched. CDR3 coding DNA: TGTGCCAGCAGACGCGGGACAGGGAAGGGCGAGCAGTACTTC. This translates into CASRRGTGKGEQYF.

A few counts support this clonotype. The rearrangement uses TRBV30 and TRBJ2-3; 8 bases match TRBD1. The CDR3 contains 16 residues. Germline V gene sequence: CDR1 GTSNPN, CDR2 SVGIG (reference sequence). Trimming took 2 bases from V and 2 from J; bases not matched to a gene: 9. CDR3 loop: CAWSYLRQGLTDTQYF. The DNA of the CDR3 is TGTGCCTGGAGTTACCTGAGACAGGGGCTCACAGATACGCAGTATTTT.

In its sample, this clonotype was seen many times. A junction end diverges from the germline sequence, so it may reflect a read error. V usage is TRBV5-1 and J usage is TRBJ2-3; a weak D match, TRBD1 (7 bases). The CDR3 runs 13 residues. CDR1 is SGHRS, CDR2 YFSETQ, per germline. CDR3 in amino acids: CASRGEGTDTQYF. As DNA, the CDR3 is TGTGCCAGCAGGGGGGAGGGCACAGATACGCAGTATTTT.

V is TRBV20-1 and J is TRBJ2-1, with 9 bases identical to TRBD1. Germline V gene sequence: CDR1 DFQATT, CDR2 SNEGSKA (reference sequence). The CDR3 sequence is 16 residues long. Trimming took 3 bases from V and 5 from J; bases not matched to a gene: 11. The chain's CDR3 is CSARVQDRGWDNEQFF. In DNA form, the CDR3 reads TGCAGTGCTAGGGTACAAGACAGGGGGTGGGACAATGAGCAGTTCTTC.

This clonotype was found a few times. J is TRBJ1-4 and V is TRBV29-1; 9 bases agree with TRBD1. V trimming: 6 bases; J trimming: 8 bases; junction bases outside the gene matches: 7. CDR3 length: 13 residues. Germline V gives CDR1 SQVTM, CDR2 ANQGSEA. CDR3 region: CSVDRGSGEKLFF. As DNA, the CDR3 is TGCAGCGTCGACAGGGGGTCTGGGGAAAAACTGTTTTTT.

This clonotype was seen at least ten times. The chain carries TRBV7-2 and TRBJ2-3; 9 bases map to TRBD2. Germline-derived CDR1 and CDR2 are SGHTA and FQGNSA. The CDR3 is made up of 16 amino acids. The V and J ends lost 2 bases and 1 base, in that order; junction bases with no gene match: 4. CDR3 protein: CASSLPASGGTDTQYF. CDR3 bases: TGTGCCAGCAGCTTACCGGCTAGCGGGGGCACAGATACGCAGTATTTT.

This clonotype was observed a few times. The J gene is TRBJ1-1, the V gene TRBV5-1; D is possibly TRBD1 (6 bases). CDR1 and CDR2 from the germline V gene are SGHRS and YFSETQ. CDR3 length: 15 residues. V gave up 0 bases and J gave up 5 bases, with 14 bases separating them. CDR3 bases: TGCGCCAGCAGCTTGGCGGGGGGGCGGGAGACTGAAGCTTTCTTT. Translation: CASSLAGGRETEAFF.

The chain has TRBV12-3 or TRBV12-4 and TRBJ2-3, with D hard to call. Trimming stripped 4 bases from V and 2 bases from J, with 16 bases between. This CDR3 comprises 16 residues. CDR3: CASSSPAPPFTDTQYF. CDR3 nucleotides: TGTGCCAGCAGTTCGCCCGCCCCACCCTTCACAGATACGCAGTATTTT.

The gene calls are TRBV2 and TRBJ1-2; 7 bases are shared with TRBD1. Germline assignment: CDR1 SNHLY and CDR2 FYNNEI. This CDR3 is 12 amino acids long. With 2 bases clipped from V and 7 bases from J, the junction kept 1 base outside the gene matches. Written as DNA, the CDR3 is TGTGCCAGCAGTGAAACAGGGGTTGGCTACACCTTC. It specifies CASSETGVGYTF. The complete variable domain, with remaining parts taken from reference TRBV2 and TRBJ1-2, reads EPEVTQTPSHQVTQMGQEVILRCVPISNHLYFYWYRQILGQKVEFLVSFYNNEISEKSEIFDDQFSVERPDGSNFTLKIRSTKLEDSAMYFCASSETGVGYTFGSGTRLTVV.

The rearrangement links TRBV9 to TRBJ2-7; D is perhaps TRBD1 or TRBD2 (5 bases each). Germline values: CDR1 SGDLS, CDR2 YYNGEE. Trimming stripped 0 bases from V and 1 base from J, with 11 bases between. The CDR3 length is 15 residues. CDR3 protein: CASSVGDAGSYEQYF. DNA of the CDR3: TGTGCCAGCAGCGTAGGGGACGCCGGATCCTACGAGCAGTACTTC.

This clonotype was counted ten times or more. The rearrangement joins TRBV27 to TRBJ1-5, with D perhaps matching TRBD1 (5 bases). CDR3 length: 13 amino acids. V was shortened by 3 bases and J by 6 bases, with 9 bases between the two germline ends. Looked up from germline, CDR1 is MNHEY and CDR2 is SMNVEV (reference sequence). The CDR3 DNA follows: TGTGCCAGCAGTTTGCAGGGTCGTCAGCCCCAGCATTTT. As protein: CASSLQGRQPQHF.

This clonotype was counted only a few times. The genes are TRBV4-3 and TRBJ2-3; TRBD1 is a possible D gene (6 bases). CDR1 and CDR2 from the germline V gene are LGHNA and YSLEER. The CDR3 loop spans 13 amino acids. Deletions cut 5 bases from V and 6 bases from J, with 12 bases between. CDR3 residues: CASSGQGMDTQYF. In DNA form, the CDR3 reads TGCGCCAGCAGCGGGCAGGGGATGGATACGCAGTATTTT.

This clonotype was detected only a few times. The CDR3 here is CASSFRVADTQYF. The CDR3 region has the DNA TGTGCCAGCAGCTTCAGGGTGGCTGATACGCAGTATTTT. This rearrangement joins TRBV11-1 to TRBJ2-3; D may be TRBD1 (5 bases). The CDR3 is made up of 13 amino acids. Germline V gene data show CDR1 as SGHAT and CDR2 as FQDESV (reference sequence). Deletions cut 3 bases from V and 6 bases from J, with 10 bases between.

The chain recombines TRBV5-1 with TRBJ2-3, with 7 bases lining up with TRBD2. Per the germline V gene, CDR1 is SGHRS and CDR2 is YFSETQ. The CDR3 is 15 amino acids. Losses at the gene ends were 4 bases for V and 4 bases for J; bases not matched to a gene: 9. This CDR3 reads CASSAGTMRSDTQYF. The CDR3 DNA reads TGCGCCAGCAGCGCCGGGACTATGAGATCAGATACGCAGTATTTT.

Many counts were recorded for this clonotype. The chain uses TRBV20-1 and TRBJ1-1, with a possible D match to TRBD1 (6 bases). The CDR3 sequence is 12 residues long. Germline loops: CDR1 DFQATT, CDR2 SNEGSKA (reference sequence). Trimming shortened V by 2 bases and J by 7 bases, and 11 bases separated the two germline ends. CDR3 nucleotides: TGCAGTGCTAGAACTCAGGGGAGTGAAGCTTTCTTT. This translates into CSARTQGSEAFF.

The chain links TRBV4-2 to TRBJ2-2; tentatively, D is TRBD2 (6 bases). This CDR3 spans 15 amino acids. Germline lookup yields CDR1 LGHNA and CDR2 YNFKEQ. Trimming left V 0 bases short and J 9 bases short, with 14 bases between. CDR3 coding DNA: TGTGCCAGCAGCCAAGAATTCTCGGGAGTACGGGAGCTGTTTTTT. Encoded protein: CASSQEFSGVRELFF.